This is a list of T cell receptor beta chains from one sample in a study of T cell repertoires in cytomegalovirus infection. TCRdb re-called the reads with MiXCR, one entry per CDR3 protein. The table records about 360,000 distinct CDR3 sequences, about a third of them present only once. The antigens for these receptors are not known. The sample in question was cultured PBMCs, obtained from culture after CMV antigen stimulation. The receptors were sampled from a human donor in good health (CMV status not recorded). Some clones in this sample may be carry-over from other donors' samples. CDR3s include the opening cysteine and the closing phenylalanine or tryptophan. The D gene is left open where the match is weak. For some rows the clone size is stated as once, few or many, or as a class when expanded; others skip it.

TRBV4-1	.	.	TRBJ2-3	CASSQDDRSTDTQYF	TGCGCCAGCAGCCAAGATGACCGTAGCACAGATACGCAGTATTTT
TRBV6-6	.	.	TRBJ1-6	CASSSSGRESPLHF	TGTGCCAGCAGCTCGTCCGGACGCGAGTCACCCCTCCACTTT
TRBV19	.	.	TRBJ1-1	CASSMGPGKNTEAFF	TGTGCCAGTAGTATGGGTCCGGGGAAGAACACTGAAGCTTTCTTT
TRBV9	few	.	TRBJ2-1	CASSVGLTLVDEQFF	TGTGCCAGCAGCGTAGGGTTGACCCTTGTAGATGAGCAGTTCTTC
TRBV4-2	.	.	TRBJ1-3	CASSQEDSGNTIYF	TGTGCCAGCAGCCAAGAAGACTCTGGAAACACCATATATTTT
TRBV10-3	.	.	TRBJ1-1	CAIRPAGGANTEAFF	TGTGCCATCAGGCCCGCGGGGGGCGCGAACACTGAAGCTTTCTTT
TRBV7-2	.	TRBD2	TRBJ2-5	CASSLSGGVGETQYF	TGTGCCAGCAGCTTATCTGGGGGGGTGGGGGAGACCCAGTACTTC
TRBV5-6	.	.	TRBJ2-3	CASSFSWSTDTQYF	TGTGCCAGCAGCTTCAGTTGGAGCACAGATACGCAGTATTTT
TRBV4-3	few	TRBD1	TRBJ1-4	CASSKSPGGSNEKLFF	TGCGCCAGCAGCAAAAGCCCAGGGGGTTCTAATGAAAAACTGTTTTTT
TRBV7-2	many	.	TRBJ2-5	CASSLTGIPKTQYF	TGTGCCAGCAGCTTAACCGGGATACCCAAGACCCAGTACTTC
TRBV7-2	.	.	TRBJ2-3	CASSAGRTYTQYF	TGTGCCAGCAGCGCAGGACGGACGTATACGCAGTATTTT
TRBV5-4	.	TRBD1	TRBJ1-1	CASSSGQVLLNTEAFF	TGTGCCAGCAGTTCAGGACAGGTCCTGTTGAACACTGAAGCTTTCTTT
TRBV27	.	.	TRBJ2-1	CASSPPQGARGNEQFF	TGTGCCAGCAGTCCACCCCAAGGGGCGCGCGGCAATGAGCAGTTCTTC
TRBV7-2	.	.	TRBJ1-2	CASSQIPGRNYGYTF	TGTGCCAGCAGCCAGATTCCGGGCCGCAACTATGGCTACACCTTC
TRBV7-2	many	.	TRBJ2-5	CASSSRFQGIQETQYF	TGTGCCAGCAGCTCTAGATTCCAGGGAATCCAAGAGACCCAGTACTTC
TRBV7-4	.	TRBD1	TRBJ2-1	CASSQGTVYNEQFF	TGTGCCAGCAGCCAGGGGACAGTTTACAATGAGCAGTTCTTC
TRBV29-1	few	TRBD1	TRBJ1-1	CSVAKTGAFNRNTEAFF	TGCAGCGTTGCTAAAACAGGGGCTTTTAATCGGAACACTGAAGCTTTCTTT
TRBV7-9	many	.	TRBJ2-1	CASSLDVADHSYNEQFF	TGTGCCAGCAGCTTAGATGTAGCGGACCACTCCTACAATGAGCAGTTCTTC
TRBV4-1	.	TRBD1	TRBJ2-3	CASSQGRTGTPDTQYF	TGCGCCAGCAGCCAGGGCAGGACAGGGACCCCAGATACGCAGTATTTT
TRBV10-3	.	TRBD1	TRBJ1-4	CATRQGNEKLFF	TGTGCCACCAGACAGGGCAATGAAAAACTGTTTTTT
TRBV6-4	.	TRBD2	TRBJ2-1	CASRLSGRHNNEQFF	TGTGCCAGCAGGCTAAGCGGGAGGCACAATAATGAGCAGTTCTTC
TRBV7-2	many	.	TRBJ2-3	CASSQAERTQYF	TGTGCCAGCAGTCAAGCGGAGAGAACGCAGTATTTT
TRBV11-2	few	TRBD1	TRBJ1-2	CASSLAYPSGTDNYGYTF	TGTGCCAGCAGCTTAGCCTATCCGTCCGGGACAGATAACTATGGCTACACCTTC
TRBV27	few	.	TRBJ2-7	CASRPPVGYEQYF	TGTGCCAGCCGTCCCCCGGTCGGCTACGAGCAGTACTTC
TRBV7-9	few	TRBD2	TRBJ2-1	CASSFNLAGGDYNEQFF	TGTGCCAGCAGTTTTAACCTAGCGGGAGGTGACTACAATGAGCAGTTCTTC
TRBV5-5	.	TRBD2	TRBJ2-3	CASSNMQSIGLGIPDTQYF	TGTGCCAGCAGCAACATGCAATCAATAGGACTAGGGATCCCAGATACGCAGTATTTT
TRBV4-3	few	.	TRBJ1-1	CASSQDGPVDTEAFF	TGCGCCAGCAGCCAAGATGGACCGGTGGACACTGAAGCTTTCTTT